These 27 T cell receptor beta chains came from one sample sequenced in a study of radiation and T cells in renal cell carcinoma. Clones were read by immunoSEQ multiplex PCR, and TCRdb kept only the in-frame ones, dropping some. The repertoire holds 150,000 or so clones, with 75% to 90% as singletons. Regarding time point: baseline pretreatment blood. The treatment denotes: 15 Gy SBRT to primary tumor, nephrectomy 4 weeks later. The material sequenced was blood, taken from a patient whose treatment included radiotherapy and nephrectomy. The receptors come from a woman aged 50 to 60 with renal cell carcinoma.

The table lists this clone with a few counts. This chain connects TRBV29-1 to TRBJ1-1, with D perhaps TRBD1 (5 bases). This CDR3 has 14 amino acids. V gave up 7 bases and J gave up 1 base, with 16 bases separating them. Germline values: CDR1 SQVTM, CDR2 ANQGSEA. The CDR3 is CSAGEGGENTEAFF. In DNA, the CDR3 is TGCAGCGCCGGTGAGGGAGGGGAGAACACTGAAGCTTTCTTT.

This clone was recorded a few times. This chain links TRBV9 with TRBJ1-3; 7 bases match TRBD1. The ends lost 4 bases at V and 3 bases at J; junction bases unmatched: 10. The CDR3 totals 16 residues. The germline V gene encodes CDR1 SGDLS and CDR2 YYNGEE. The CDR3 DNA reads TGTGCCAGCAGCTCCGGACAGGCAACTGGTGGAAACACCATATATTTT. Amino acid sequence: CASSSGQATGGNTIYF.

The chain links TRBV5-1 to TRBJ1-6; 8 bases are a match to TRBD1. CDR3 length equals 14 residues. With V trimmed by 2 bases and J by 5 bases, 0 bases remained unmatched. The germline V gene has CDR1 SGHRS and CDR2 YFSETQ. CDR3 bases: TGCGCCAGCAGCTTACAGGGGGATAATTCACCCCTCCACTTT. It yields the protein CASSLQGDNSPLHF.

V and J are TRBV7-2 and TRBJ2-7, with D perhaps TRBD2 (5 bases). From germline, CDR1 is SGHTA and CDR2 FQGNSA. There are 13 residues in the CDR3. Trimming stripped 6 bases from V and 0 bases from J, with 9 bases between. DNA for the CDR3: TGTGCCAGCAGGGACGGGGACTCCTACGAGCAGTACTTC. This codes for CASRDGDSYEQYF.

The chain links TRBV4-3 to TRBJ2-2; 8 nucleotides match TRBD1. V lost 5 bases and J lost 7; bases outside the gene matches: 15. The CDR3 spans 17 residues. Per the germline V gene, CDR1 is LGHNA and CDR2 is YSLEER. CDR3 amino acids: CASSAQGAPALDGELFF. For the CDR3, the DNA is TGCGCCAGCAGCGCCCAGGGGGCGCCGGCCCTTGACGGGGAGCTGTTTTTT.

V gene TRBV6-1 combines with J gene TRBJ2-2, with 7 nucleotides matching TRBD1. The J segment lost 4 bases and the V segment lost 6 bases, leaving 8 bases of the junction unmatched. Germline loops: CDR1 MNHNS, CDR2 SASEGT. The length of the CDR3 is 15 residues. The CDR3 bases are TGTGCCAGCAGAATCCGGGACAGATCCACCGGGGAGCTGTTTTTT. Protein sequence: CASRIRDRSTGELFF.

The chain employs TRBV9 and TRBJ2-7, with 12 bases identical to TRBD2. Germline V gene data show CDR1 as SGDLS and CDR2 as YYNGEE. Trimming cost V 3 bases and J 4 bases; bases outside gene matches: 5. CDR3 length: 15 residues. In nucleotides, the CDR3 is TGTGCCAGCAGCGATCTAGCGGGAGGGCGATACGAGCAGTACTTC. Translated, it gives CASSDLAGGRYEQYF.

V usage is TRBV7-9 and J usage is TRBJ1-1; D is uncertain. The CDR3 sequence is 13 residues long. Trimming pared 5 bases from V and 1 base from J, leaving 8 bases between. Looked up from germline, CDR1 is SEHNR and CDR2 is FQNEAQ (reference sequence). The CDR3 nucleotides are TGTGCCAGCAGCCAAACGTCGAACACTGAAGCTTTCTTT. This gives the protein CASSQTSNTEAFF.

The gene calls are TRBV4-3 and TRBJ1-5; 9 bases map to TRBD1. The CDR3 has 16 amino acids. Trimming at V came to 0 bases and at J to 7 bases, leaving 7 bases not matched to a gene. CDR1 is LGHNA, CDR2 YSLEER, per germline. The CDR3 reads CASSQDRDRVSQPQHF. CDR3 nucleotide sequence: TGCGCCAGCAGCCAAGACCGGGACAGGGTCAGCCAGCCCCAGCATTTT.

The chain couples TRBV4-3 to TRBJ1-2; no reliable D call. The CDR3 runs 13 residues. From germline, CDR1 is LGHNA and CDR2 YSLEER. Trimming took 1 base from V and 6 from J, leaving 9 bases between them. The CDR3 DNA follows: TGCGCCAGCAGCCAAGCCCCGCCTCATGGCTACACCTTC. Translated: CASSQAPPHGYTF.

CDR3: CASSFSGGDLAKNIQYF. In nucleotides, the CDR3 is TGTGCCAGCAGTTTTTCCGGGGGGGATCTAGCCAAAAACATTCAGTACTTC. The J gene is TRBJ2-4, the V gene TRBV27; 8 positions match TRBD2. Germline CDR1 and CDR2: MNHEY and SMNVEV (reference sequence). J was trimmed by 0 bases and V by 3 bases; bases with no gene match: 7. The CDR3 extends over 17 amino acids.

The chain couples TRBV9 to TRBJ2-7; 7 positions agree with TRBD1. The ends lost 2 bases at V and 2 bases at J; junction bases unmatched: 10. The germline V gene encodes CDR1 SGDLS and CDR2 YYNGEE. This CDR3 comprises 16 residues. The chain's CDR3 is CASSVTTGASAYEQYF. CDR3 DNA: TGTGCCAGCAGCGTCACCACAGGGGCCTCGGCCTACGAGCAGTACTTC.

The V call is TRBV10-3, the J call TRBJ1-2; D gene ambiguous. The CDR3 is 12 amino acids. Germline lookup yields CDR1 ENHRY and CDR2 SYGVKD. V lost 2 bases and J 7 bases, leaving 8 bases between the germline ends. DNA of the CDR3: TGTGCCATCAGTGAGGAGGGTGTTGGCTACACCTTC. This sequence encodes CAISEEGVGYTF.

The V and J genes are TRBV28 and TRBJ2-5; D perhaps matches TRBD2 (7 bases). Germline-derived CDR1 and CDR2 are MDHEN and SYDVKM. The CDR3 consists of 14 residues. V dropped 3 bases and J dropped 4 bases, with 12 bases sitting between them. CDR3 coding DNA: TGTGCCAGCAGTTTGGTGGGGGGGCGAGAGACCCAGTACTTC. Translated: CASSLVGGRETQYF.

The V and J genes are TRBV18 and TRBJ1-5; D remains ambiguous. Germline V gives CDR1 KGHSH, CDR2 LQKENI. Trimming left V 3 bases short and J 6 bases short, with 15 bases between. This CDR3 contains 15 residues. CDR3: CASSPTARAPQPQHF. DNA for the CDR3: TGTGCCAGCTCACCCACGGCGCGGGCCCCTCAGCCCCAGCATTTT.

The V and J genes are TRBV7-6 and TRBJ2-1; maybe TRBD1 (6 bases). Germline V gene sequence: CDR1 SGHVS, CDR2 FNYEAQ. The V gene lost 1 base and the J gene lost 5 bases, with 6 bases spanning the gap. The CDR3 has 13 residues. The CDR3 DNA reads TGTGCCAGCAGCTTAGACAGGGACAATGAGCAGTTCTTC. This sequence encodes CASSLDRDNEQFF. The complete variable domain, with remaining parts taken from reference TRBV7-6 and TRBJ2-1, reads GAGVSQSPRYKVTKRGQDVALRCDPISGHVSLYWYRQALGQGPEFLTYFNYEAQQDKSGLPNDRFSAERPEGSISTLTIQRTEQRDSAMYRCASSLDRDNEQFFGPGTRLTVL.

The CDR3 DNA is TGTGCCAGCAGCCCCGGCGGGACTAAGACCTACGAGCAGTACTTC. Protein sequence: CASSPGGTKTYEQYF. V and J are TRBV5-4 and TRBJ2-7; 7 bases map to TRBD2. Germline V gene sequence: CDR1 SGHNT, CDR2 YYREEE (reference sequence). The CDR3 loop spans 15 amino acids. J lost 2 bases, V lost 4 bases, and 9 bases had no gene match.

CDR3 in amino acids: CAIFRPVTGSSYGYTF. The DNA of the CDR3 is TGTGCCATCTTCCGTCCTGTTACAGGGTCTAGCTATGGCTACACCTTC. The chain recombines TRBV10-3 with TRBJ1-2, with D tentatively TRBD1 (6 bases). This CDR3 comprises 16 residues. The V and J ends lost 8 bases and 4 bases respectively, with 23 bases between them. CDR1 ENHRY and CDR2 SYGVKD come from the germline V gene.

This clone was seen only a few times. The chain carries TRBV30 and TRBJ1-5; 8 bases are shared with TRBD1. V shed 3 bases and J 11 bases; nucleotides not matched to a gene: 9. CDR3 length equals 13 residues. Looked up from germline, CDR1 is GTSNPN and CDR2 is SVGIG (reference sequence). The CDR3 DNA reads TGTGCCTGGAGCGAGGCAGGGGGCATAACCCAGCATTTT. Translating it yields CAWSEAGGITQHF.

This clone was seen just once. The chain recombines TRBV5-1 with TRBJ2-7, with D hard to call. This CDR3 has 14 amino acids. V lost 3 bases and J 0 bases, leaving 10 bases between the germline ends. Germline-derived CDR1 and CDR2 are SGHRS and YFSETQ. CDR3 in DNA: TGCGCCAGCAGCTCCCCGACCCTCTCCTACGAGCAGTACTTC. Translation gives CASSSPTLSYEQYF. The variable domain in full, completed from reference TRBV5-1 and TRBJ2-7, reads KAGVTQTPRYLIKTRGQQVTLSCSPISGHRSVSWYQQTPGQGLQFLFEYFSETQRNKGNFPGRFSGRQFSNSRSEMNVSTLELGDSALYLCASSSPTLSYEQYFGPGTRLTVT.

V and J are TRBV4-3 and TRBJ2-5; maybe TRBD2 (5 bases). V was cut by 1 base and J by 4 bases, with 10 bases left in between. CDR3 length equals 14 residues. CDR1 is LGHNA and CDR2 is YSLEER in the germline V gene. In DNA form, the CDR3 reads TGCGCCAGCAGCCAAGGAGGGCTGTCAGAGACCCAGTACTTC. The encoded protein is CASSQGGLSETQYF.

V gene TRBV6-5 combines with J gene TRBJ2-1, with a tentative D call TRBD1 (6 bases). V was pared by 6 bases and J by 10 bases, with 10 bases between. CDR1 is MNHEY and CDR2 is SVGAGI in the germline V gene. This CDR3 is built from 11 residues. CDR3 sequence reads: CASSLTGEQFF. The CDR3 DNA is TGTGCCAGCAGCTTGACAGGAGAGCAGTTCTTC.

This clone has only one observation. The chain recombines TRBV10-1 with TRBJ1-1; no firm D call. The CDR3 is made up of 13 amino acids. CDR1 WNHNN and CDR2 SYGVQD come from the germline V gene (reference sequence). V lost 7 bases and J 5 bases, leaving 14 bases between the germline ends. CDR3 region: CASKKGPGTEAFF. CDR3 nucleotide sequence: TGCGCCAGCAAGAAGGGTCCGGGGACTGAAGCTTTCTTT.

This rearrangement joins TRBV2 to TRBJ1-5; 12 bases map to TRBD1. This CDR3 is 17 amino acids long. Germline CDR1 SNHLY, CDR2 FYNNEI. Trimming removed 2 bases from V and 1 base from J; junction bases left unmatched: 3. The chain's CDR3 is CASSETGQGASNQPQHF. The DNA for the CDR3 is TGTGCCAGCAGTGAAACGGGACAGGGGGCAAGCAATCAGCCCCAGCATTTT.

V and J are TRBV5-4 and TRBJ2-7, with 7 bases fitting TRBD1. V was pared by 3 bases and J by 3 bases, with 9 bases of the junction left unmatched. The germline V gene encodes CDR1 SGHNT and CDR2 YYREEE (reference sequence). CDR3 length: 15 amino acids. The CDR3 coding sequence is TGTGCCAGCAGCTGGACCTCAGGGGGTAGCTACGAGCAGTACTTC. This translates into CASSWTSGGSYEQYF.

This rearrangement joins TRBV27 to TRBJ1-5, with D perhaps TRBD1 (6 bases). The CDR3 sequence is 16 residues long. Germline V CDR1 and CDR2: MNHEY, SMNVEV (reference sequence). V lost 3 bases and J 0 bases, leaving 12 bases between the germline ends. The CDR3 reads CASSFGGQDSNQPQHF. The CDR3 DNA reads TGTGCCAGCAGTTTTGGGGGGCAGGATAGCAATCAGCCCCAGCATTTT.

Here the CDR3 DNA reads TGTGCCATCAGCGATATAGACAGGTCCTCCTACGAGCAGTACTTC. It yields the protein CAISDIDRSSYEQYF. The V gene is TRBV10-3, the J gene TRBJ2-7, with a possible D match to TRBD1 (6 bases). V lost 6 bases and J lost 0, with 15 bases in between. The CDR3 length is 15 residues. Germline CDR1 is ENHRY and CDR2 is SYGVKD.